This T cell receptor beta chain was captured in a study of vaccination and CD4 T cells after COVID-19. Study-wide background: Control cultures were supplied with a CEFX pool, an HIV-1 Nef pool, or no peptide at all. General study findings and limits: Median SARS-CoV-2-reactive clonotype numbers went up from roughly 21 to 40, but not significantly.

Comments on this clonotype: The antigen remains undetermined.

Oncomine TCR Beta short-read sequencing was applied to DNA from cultured CD4+ T cells. TCRdb re-called the PCR reads with MiXCR, one entry per CDR3 protein. The sample lists 6,000 to 8,000 distinct CDR3 sequences, over 40% occurring once. Treatment indicated: approximately nine-day PBMC culture with coronavirus spike peptide pools or control peptides (ViraFEST assay). From the unexposed donor, CD4+ T cells were collected ahead of the COVID-19 pandemic (2011-2018). Germline loops: CDR1 SGHVS, CDR2 FNYEAQ. The CDR3 covers 16 residues. The J segment lost 7 bases and the V segment lost 0 bases, leaving 8 bases of the junction unmatched.

The chain employs TRBV7-6 and TRBJ1-5, with TRBD1 identical over 8 bases. Sequencing input: CD4+ T cells from blood, cultured in vitro. The receptor comes from a human donor in good health. CDR3 in amino acids: CASSLAGRGQGQPQHF. The CDR3 nucleotides read TGTGCCAGCAGCTTAGCGGGCAGGGGGCAAGGCCAGCCCCAGCATTTT.